Reported below is one T cell receptor beta chain. The CDR3 consists of 17 residues. The V and J ends lost 0 bases and 5 bases respectively, with 20 bases between them. Germline CDR1 and CDR2: SGHAT and FQNNGV. Produced via immunoSEQ multiplex PCR; TCRdb's table is partial and in-frame only. This sample has approximately 47,000 clones; approximately 90% occur once, and the top ten carry around 50%. This sample was included in a study of OX40 agonist ivuxolimab in advanced cancers. This TCR was recovered from an adult with an advanced solid tumor such as melanoma, head and neck, liver or kidney cancer. This specimen was CD4+ or CD8+ T cells sorted from blood, taken in a trial of the OX40 agonist ivuxolimab. This chain uses TRBV11-2 with TRBJ2-7; TRBD2 might be the D (6 bases). CDR3 nucleotides: TGTGCCAGCAGCTTAGATTTGTGGAGGGAAGGGGCCCACGAGCAGTACTTC. The encoded protein is CASSLDLWREGAHEQYF.